Following are 6 T cell receptor beta chains from one sample sequenced in a study of cytomegalovirus exposure and HLA in healthy donors. PCR primers comprised 60 Vbeta and 13 Jbeta primers. Clones were sequenced by immunoSEQ multiplex PCR, and TCRdb holds only the in-frame ones, with some missing. The profile covers roughly 130,000 clones, with 73% appearing a single time and over 2% taken by the ten largest. The sample comprised PBMCs. The source of these receptors is a woman between 40 and 55 years old in good health and CMV-seropositive.

This clone was observed once. The genes are TRBV7-2 and TRBJ2-2; 11 positions agree with TRBD2. V dropped 4 bases and J dropped 5; count of bases not matched to a gene: 9. Germline CDR1 SGHTA, CDR2 FQGNSA. The CDR3 loop spans 17 amino acids. CDR3 protein: CASSYRLAGSGTGELFF. The CDR3 bases are TGTGCCAGCAGCTACCGACTAGCGGGATCGGGGACCGGGGAGCTGTTTTTT.

This chain joins TRBV5-4 and TRBJ2-3, with 9 bases aligning to TRBD2. Germline trimming cut 5 bases from V and 6 bases from J; bases unmatched to any gene: 7. CDR1 SGHNT and CDR2 YYREEE come from the germline V gene (reference sequence). The CDR3 has 14 residues. CDR3 bases: TGTGCCAGCAGTTTTAGCGGGGGATGGGATACGCAGTATTTT. Encoded protein: CASSFSGGWDTQYF.

At least ten counts were recorded for this clone. The chain uses TRBV7-3 and TRBJ2-2; 10 bases map to TRBD1. The junction had 7 bases not matched to a gene; V was cut back by 6 bases and J by 6 bases. Germline V CDR1 and CDR2: SGHTA, FQGTGA. There are 15 residues in the CDR3. CDR3 sequence reads: CASSQGQGGSGELFF. CDR3 coding DNA: TGTGCCAGCAGTCAAGGACAGGGGGGTTCCGGGGAGCTGTTTTTT.

The V and J genes are TRBV6-6 and TRBJ2-1; 8 bases line up with TRBD1. J lost 15 bases, V lost 6 bases, and 10 bases had no gene match. The CDR3 runs 12 residues. Germline CDR1 MNHNY, CDR2 SVGAGI (reference sequence). The CDR3 nucleotides read TGTGCCAGCAGGGATGAGACAGGGGCCTCGTTCTTC. It codes for CASRDETGASFF.

V gene TRBV5-1 combines with J gene TRBJ2-7, with 9 bases aligning to TRBD1. Germline loops: CDR1 SGHRS, CDR2 YFSETQ. CDR3 size: 17 residues. J lost 5 bases, V lost 4 bases, and 16 bases had no gene match. CDR3 coding DNA: TGCGCCAGCAGCCCACCTAGTATGGGACAGGGTGGGGACGAGCAGTACTTC. Encoded protein: CASSPPSMGQGGDEQYF.

The rearrangement links TRBV7-2 to TRBJ2-2, with TRBD2 matching 7 bases. CDR3 length: 16 amino acids. Germline V gene lookup returns CDR1 SGHTA and CDR2 FQGNSA. The V and J ends lost 3 bases and 5 bases, in that order; junction bases with no gene match: 9. The CDR3 nucleotides read TGTGCCAGCAGCTTGGGGTCGGGGACTATAACCGGGGAGCTGTTTTTT. This sequence encodes CASSLGSGTITGELFF.